The following is a T cell receptor beta chain sequence with its context. Antigen unknown. These data are taken from a study of T-cell memory formation after mild COVID-19. Points from the study as a whole: Shrinking CD4+ clones resided mostly in CM and EM, and CD8+ ones in EMRA.

Germline CDR1 SQVTM, CDR2 ANQGSEA. Trimming pared 3 bases from V and 4 bases from J, leaving 9 bases between. The CDR3 sequence is 13 residues long. TCRdb used MiXCR to reprocess the 5' RACE reads, holding one entry per CDR3 protein. Here the sample spans a few hundred thousand distinct CDR3 sequences, 20% to 25% being singletons. The chain is built from TRBV29-1 and TRBJ2-2; D might be TRBD2 (5 bases). The source is an adult woman who had mild COVID-19 (a few samples of this study predate the infection). Cell type and time point are not known. The specimen was PBMCs or a T cell subset sorted from them (not recorded which). The CDR3 region has the DNA TGCAGCGTTGACCCGGGGATCACCGGGGAGCTGTTTTTT. Residues: CSVDPGITGELFF.